This entry is about one TCR beta chain. Its antigen remains unidentified. The data derive from a study of T cells after posttransplantation cyclophosphamide. Peripheral blood was collected from the related graft donor on the marrow donation day. This CDR3 has 13 residues. Germline V gene lookup returns CDR1 LNHDA and CDR2 SQIVND (reference sequence). V was trimmed by 5 bases and J by 6 bases, leaving 14 bases between them. Generated by immunoSEQ multiplex PCR, the TCRdb table keeps only in-frame clones and is missing some. The sample yields under 75,000 clones, 90% to 95% seen once. General study results and limits: After PTCy, TRB diversity resembled that of CNI/methotrexate controls.

Sequencing was done on a sample of PBMCs. The genes are TRBV19 and TRBJ2-7; maybe TRBD1 (6 bases). This sequence originates from a woman aged 30 to 39 in good health and a related stem cell transplant donor. CDR3 amino acids: CASSYSGAGEQYF. The CDR3 DNA reads TGTGCCAGTAGTTATTCAGGGGCGGGCGAGCAGTACTTC.